This section outlines one TCR beta chain sequence together with its context. The entry originates in a study of blood T cell repertoires in COVID-19. Study processing details: For nucleated cells, counts were estimated from reference gene primer amplification. Measured with immunoSEQ multiplex PCR; TCRdb has only the in-frame clones, and not every one. V and J calls and clone size come straight from that table; D and trimming were deduced from the DNA. The table records 140,000 or so clones, just under 85% of them present only once. Germline V gene data show CDR1 as MDHEN and CDR2 as SYDVKM. V shed 4 bases, J shed 0 bases, and the junction held 15 bases outside the gene matches. CDR3 size: 20 residues. The participants were between roughly 18 and 89 years old and came from some 25 US areas. Cohort placement rested on clinical history that participants reported themselves.

The chain is built from TRBV28 and TRBJ2-1; 10 positions match TRBD2. The source is a woman in her 50s with acute COVID-19. The sequenced sample was PBMCs or T cells enriched from blood (not recorded which). CDR3 in amino acids: CASSYPRSGSGRSSYNEQFF. For the CDR3, the DNA is TGTGCCAGCAGTTACCCCAGATCGGGTAGCGGGAGGAGCTCCTACAATGAGCAGTTCTTC.